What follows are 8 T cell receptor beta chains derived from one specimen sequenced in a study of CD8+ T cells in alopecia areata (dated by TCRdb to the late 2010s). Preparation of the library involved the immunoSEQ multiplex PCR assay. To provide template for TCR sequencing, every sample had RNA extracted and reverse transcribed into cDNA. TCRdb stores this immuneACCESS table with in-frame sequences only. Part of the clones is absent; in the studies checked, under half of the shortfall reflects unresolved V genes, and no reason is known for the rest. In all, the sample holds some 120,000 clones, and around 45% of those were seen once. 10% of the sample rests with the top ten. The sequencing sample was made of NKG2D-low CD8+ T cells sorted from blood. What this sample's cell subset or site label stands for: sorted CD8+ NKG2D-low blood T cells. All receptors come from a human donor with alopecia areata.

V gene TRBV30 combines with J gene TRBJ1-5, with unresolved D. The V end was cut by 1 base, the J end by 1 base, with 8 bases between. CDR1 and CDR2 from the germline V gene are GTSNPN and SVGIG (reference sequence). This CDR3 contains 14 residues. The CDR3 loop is CAWSEGVSNQPQHF. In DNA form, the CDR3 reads TGTGCCTGGAGTGAAGGCGTAAGCAATCAGCCCCAGCATTTT.

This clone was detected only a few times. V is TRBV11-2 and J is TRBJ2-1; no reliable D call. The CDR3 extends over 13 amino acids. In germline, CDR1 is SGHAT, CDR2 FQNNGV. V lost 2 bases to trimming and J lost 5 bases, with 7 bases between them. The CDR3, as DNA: TGTGCCAGCAGCTTACTTGTGAACAATGAGCAGTTCTTC. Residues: CASSLLVNNEQFF.

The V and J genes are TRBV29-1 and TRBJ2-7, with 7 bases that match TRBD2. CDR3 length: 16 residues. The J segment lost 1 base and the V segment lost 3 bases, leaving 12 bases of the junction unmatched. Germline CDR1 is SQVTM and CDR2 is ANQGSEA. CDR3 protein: CSVDGSPSGGSYEQYF. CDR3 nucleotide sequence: TGCAGCGTTGATGGGTCGCCCTCCGGGGGGTCCTACGAGCAGTACTTC.

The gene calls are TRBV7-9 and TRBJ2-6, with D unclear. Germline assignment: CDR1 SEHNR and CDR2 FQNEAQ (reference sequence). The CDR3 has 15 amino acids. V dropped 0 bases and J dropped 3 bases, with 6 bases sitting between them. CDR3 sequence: CASSLAGYGANVLTF. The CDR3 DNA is TGTGCCAGCAGCTTAGCAGGTTATGGGGCCAACGTCCTGACTTTC.

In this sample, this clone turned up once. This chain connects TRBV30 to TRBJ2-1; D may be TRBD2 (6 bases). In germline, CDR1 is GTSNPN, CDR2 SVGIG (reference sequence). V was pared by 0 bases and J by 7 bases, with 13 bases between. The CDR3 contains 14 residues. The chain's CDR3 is CAWSVSASDNEQFF. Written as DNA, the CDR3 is TGTGCCTGGAGTGTATCGGCTAGCGATAATGAGCAGTTCTTC.

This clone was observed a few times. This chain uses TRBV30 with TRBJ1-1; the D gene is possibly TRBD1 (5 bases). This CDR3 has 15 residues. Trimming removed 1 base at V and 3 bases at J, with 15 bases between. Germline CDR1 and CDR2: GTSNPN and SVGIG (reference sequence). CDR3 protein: CAWSGHRDGHTEAFF. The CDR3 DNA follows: TGTGCCTGGAGTGGCCACCGGGACGGCCACACTGAAGCTTTCTTT.

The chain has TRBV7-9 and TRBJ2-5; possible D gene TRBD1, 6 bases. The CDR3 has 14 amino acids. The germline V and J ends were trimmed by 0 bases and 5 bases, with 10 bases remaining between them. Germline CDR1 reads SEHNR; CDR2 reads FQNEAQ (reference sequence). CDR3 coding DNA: TGTGCCAGCAGCTTAGCAACAGGGAAGGAGACCCAGTACTTC. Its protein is CASSLATGKETQYF.

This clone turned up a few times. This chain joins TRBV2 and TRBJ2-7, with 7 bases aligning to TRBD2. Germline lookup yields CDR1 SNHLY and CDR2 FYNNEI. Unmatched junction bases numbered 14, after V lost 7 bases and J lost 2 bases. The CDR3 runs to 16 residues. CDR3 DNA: TGTGCCAGCACACTAGTGAGGACTAGTGTCACCTACGAGCAGTACTTC. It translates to CASTLVRTSVTYEQYF.